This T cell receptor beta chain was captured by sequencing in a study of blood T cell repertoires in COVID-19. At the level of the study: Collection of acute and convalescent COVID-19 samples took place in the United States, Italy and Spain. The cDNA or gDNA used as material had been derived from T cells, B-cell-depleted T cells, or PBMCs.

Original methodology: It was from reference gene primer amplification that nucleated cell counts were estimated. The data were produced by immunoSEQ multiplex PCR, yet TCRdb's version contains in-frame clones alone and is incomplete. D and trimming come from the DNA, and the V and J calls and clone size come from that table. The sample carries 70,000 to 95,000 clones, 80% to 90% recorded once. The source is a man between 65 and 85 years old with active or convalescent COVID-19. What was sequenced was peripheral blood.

The CDR3 DNA reads as TGTGCCAGCAGTACCCGTTACCTCACAGGGGGAGCTTTCTTT. Protein sequence: CASSTRYLTGGAFF. This chain connects TRBV25-1 to TRBJ1-1, with 8 bases lining up with TRBD1. Trimming at V came to 5 bases and at J to 10 bases, leaving 12 bases not matched to a gene. Germline CDR1 and CDR2: MGHDK and SYGVNS. CDR3 length: 14 amino acids.